This entry lists 8 T cell receptor beta chains sequenced from one sample in a study of somatic mutations in cytotoxic T cells in rheumatoid arthritis. Sequenced by immunoSEQ multiplex PCR; TCRdb stores in-frame clones only, minus some. Of approximately 33,000 clones listed, about 80% are singletons. The specimen was CD8+ T cells sorted from blood. The receptors here all came from a man aged 35-49 years in good health.

This chain's CDR3 is CASSWGNEQFF. CDR3 nucleotides: TGTGCCAGCAGCTGGGGTAATGAGCAGTTCTTC. The chain carries TRBV5-4 and TRBJ2-1; D not certain. Germline CDR1 is SGHNT and CDR2 is YYREEE (reference sequence). V was shortened by 3 bases and J by 7 bases, with 5 bases between the two germline ends. The CDR3 runs 11 residues. The entire variable domain, with the rest obtained from reference TRBV5-4 and TRBJ2-1, is as follows: ETGVTQSPTHLIKTRGQQVTLRCSSQSGHNTVSWYQQALGQGPQFIFQYYREEENGRGNFPPRFSGLQFPNYSSELNVNALELDDSALYLCASSWGNEQFFGPGTRLTVL.

This rearrangement joins TRBV4-3 to TRBJ2-7; the D gene is possibly TRBD2 (6 bases). Germline loops: CDR1 LGHNA, CDR2 YSLEER. V was cut by 2 bases and J by 1 base, with 15 bases left in between. The CDR3 runs 16 residues. The CDR3 coding sequence is TGCGCCAGCAGCCAAACATCGAGCGGGCCATCCTACGAGCAGTACTTC. Its protein is CASSQTSSGPSYEQYF.

V gene TRBV5-8 combines with J gene TRBJ1-1, with unresolved D. The CDR3 has 13 amino acids. Germline assignment: CDR1 SGHTS and CDR2 YDEGEE. Trimming stripped 3 bases from V and 1 base from J, with 7 bases between. The CDR3 nucleotides read TGTGCCAGCAGCTGGACGGAGAACACTGAAGCTTTCTTT. Its translation: CASSWTENTEAFF. The full variable domain, with the rest looked up from reference TRBV5-8 and TRBJ1-1, is EAGVTQSPTHLIKTRGQQATLRCSPISGHTSVYWYQQALGLGLQFLLWYDEGEERNRGNFPPRFSGRQFPNYSSELNVNALELEDSALYLCASSWTENTEAFFGQGTRLTVV.

This clone was detected a few times. One end of the junction varies from germline; a read error may be responsible. The chain employs TRBV7-9 and TRBJ1-4, with unresolved D. Germline V CDR1 and CDR2: SEHNR, FQNEAQ (reference sequence). CDR3 length: 13 amino acids. The CDR3 DNA is TGTGCCAGCAGTGACTGGTACAATGAAGAACTGTTTTTT. Translating it yields CASSDWYNEELFF.

The V call is TRBV4-1, the J call TRBJ2-3; 8 nucleotides align to TRBD2. After removal of 4 bases from V and 2 bases from J, the junction contained 2 bases not matched to a gene. Germline V gene sequence: CDR1 MGHRA, CDR2 YSYEKL. There are 14 residues in the CDR3. The chain's CDR3 is CASSPSGSTDTQYF. The CDR3 region has the DNA TGCGCCAGCAGCCCTAGCGGGTCCACAGATACGCAGTATTTT.

V and J are TRBV15 and TRBJ2-2; TRBD1 might be the D (5 bases). CDR1 and CDR2 from the germline V gene are LNHNV and YYDKDF (reference sequence). V was shortened by 1 base and J by 5 bases, with 5 bases between the two germline ends. The CDR3 length is 13 residues. The CDR3 region has the DNA TGTGCCACCAGCAGAGGGACAACCGGGGAGCTGTTTTTT. Translating it yields CATSRGTTGELFF.

This chain connects TRBV19 to TRBJ1-5, with D hard to call. From germline, CDR1 is LNHDA and CDR2 SQIVND (reference sequence). This CDR3 is 14 amino acids long. Trimming left V 4 bases short and J 2 bases short, with 9 bases between. CDR3 sequence: CASSNVGGNQPQHF. CDR3 DNA sequence: TGTGCCAGTAGTAATGTGGGCGGCAATCAGCCCCAGCATTTT.

The V and J genes are TRBV7-2 and TRBJ2-7; D not certain. With 4 bases removed from V and 2 bases from J, the gap between germline ends came to 3 bases. This CDR3 is built from 11 residues. Germline V gives CDR1 SGHTA, CDR2 FQGNSA. CDR3: CASSWAYEQYF. The CDR3 DNA follows: TGTGCCAGCAGCTGGGCCTACGAGCAGTACTTC.